What follows are 23 T cell receptor beta chains derived from one specimen sequenced in a study of shared clonotypes between healthy human individuals. The naive CD8 subset, CD45RO-negative cells positively selected for CCR7, excluded terminally differentiated effector memory CD45RA+ cells. The table came from immunoSEQ multiplex PCR; TCRdb's copy has only in-frame clones and leaves some out. The sample shows about 2.1 million clones, 93% of them seen only once. Sequencing was carried out using naive CD8+ T cells from PBMCs. The source of these receptors is a man aged 18-30 years in good health. Some clones in this sample may be carry-over from other donors' samples.

This chain connects TRBV11-1 to TRBJ2-7, with D perhaps assigned TRBD1 or TRBD2 (5 bases each). Looked up from germline, CDR1 is SGHAT and CDR2 is FQDESV (reference sequence). The CDR3 runs to 16 residues. Trimming cost V 1 base and J 5 bases, with 18 bases left between them. DNA of the CDR3: TGTGCCAGCAGCTTAGACCCCGGGACCTGGCGGCACGAGCAGTACTTC. Its protein product is CASSLDPGTWRHEQYF. The variable domain in full, with the rest retrieved from reference TRBV11-1 and TRBJ2-7, is EAEVAQSPRYKITEKSQAVAFWCDPISGHATLYWYRQILGQGPELLVQFQDESVVDDSQLPKDRFSAERLKGVDSTLKIQPAELGDSAMYLCASSLDPGTWRHEQYFGPGTRLTVT.

The table lists this clone with a count of one. The V and J genes are TRBV2 and TRBJ2-3; no clear D gene. Germline V gene data show CDR1 as SNHLY and CDR2 as FYNNEI. Trimming took 3 bases from V and 4 from J, leaving 14 bases between them. This CDR3 is 15 amino acids long. CDR3 nucleotides: TGTGCCAGCAGTGATTCCGAAGATCTAGCAGATACGCAGTATTTT. Translation: CASSDSEDLADTQYF.

This rearrangement joins TRBV2 to TRBJ2-2; D is uncertain. V was cut by 8 bases and J by 1 base, with 14 bases left in between. There are 15 residues in the CDR3. CDR1 SNHLY and CDR2 FYNNEI come from the germline V gene. DNA for the CDR3: TGTGCCAGCGCTGAAACGGACGTGAACACCGGGGAGCTGTTTTTT. It encodes CASAETDVNTGELFF.

The chain links TRBV7-9 to TRBJ2-3; D is ambiguous. This CDR3 is 13 amino acids long. Trimming left V 1 base short and J 3 bases short, with 5 bases between. From germline, CDR1 is SEHNR and CDR2 FQNEAQ (reference sequence). In DNA form, the CDR3 reads TGTGCCAGCAGCTTAGGGCATACAGATACGCAGTATTTT. This sequence encodes CASSLGHTDTQYF.

V and J are TRBV4-1 and TRBJ2-7, with D uncertain. Trimming took 0 bases from V and 1 from J, leaving 16 bases between them. Germline V gene sequence: CDR1 MGHRA, CDR2 YSYEKL. The CDR3 is made up of 17 amino acids. This CDR3 reads CASSQDRHSSSSYEQYF. CDR3 nucleotides: TGCGCCAGCAGCCAAGATCGGCACTCCTCCTCGTCCTACGAGCAGTACTTC.

J is TRBJ2-3 and V is TRBV13; 11 positions match TRBD2. V dropped 2 bases and J dropped 6; count of bases not matched to a gene: 7. This CDR3 contains 16 residues. In germline, CDR1 is PRHDT, CDR2 FYEKMQ (reference sequence). CDR3 in amino acids: CASSLRTSGLTDTQYF. CDR3 nucleotides: TGTGCCAGCAGCTTACGGACTAGCGGGCTCACGGATACGCAGTATTTT.

The V gene is TRBV5-1, the J gene TRBJ2-3, with 10 bases matching TRBD1. The trim removed 3 bases at V and 2 bases at J, leaving 3 bases unmatched. The CDR3 has 15 residues. CDR1 and CDR2 (germline): SGHRS, YFSETQ. This CDR3 is CASSWDRGITDTQYF. The CDR3 DNA is TGCGCCAGCAGCTGGGACAGGGGTATCACAGATACGCAGTATTTT.

This chain joins TRBV27 and TRBJ2-2, with 12 bases aligning to TRBD2. In germline, CDR1 is MNHEY, CDR2 SMNVEV (reference sequence). Germline trimming cut 6 bases from V and 7 bases from J; bases unmatched to any gene: 9. The CDR3 covers 16 residues. CDR3 DNA sequence: TGTGCCAGCAGAGAAGGACTAGCGGGACGTTACGGGGAGCTGTTTTTT. Its protein is CASREGLAGRYGELFF.

The chain is built from TRBV7-3 and TRBJ2-3; D unclear. Germline V gene sequence: CDR1 SGHTA, CDR2 FQGTGA. Trimming took 0 bases from V and 2 from J, leaving 9 bases between them. The CDR3 consists of 15 residues. CDR3 sequence reads: CASSLTFGLTDTQYF. DNA for the CDR3: TGTGCCAGCAGCTTAACGTTCGGTCTCACAGATACGCAGTATTTT.

This rearrangement joins TRBV27 to TRBJ2-7; D perhaps matches TRBD2 (5 bases). Deletions cut 5 bases from V and 3 bases from J, with 17 bases between. This CDR3 contains 15 residues. Per germline, CDR1 MNHEY and CDR2 SMNVEV (reference sequence). The CDR3 here is CASSTRARRIYEQYF. The CDR3 DNA sequence: TGTGCCAGCAGTACCCGGGCCCGGAGGATCTACGAGCAGTACTTC.

As for this clone: Different DNA sequences within this sample yield the same CDR3. V and J are TRBV7-9 and TRBJ2-3, with D perhaps being TRBD1 or TRBD2 (5 bases each). Between the trimmed V and J ends, which lost 5 bases and 0 bases, there was a span of 12 bases. This CDR3 has 15 amino acids. From germline, CDR1 is SEHNR and CDR2 FQNEAQ (reference sequence). CDR3 sequence reads: CASSPRGPSTDTQYF. The DNA of the CDR3 is TGTGCCAGCAGCCCTCGGGGCCCAAGCACAGATACGCAGTATTTT.

Turning to this clone: The same CDR3 can be traced to other DNA sequences in this sample. V usage is TRBV30 and J usage is TRBJ1-2, with 9 bases matching TRBD1. The V and J ends lost 5 bases and 6 bases, in that order; junction bases with no gene match: 4. The germline CDR1 and CDR2 sequences are GTSNPN and SVGIG (reference sequence). The CDR3 consists of 12 residues. CDR3: CAWWTGVDGYTF. The CDR3 nucleotides read TGTGCCTGGTGGACAGGGGTAGATGGCTACACCTTC.

The J gene is TRBJ2-5, the V gene TRBV6-6; no definite D call. Germline assignment: CDR1 MNHNY and CDR2 SVGAGI (reference sequence). Trimming cost V 6 bases and J 4 bases, with 9 bases left between them. This CDR3 is built from 12 residues. The CDR3 DNA is TGTGCCAGCAGATTCGGAGCAGAGACCCAGTACTTC. It encodes CASRFGAETQYF.

The chain combines TRBV29-1 with TRBJ1-1; D remains ambiguous. Germline assignment: CDR1 SQVTM and CDR2 ANQGSEA. This CDR3 comprises 12 residues. The V end lost 6 bases, the J end lost 3 bases, and 11 bases lay between the germline ends. CDR3 in amino acids: CSVVQRDTEAFF. CDR3 nucleotides: TGCAGCGTGGTCCAGAGGGACACTGAAGCTTTCTTT.

This clone was recorded only once. This chain joins TRBV27 and TRBJ2-1, with 7 positions matching TRBD2. The CDR3 sequence is 14 residues long. The germline gives CDR1 MNHEY, CDR2 SMNVEV (reference sequence). The ends lost 8 bases at V and 3 bases at J; junction bases unmatched: 7. CDR3 bases: TGTGCCAGCGGGGGTAGCGGGCTCTACAATGAGCAGTTCTTC. The encoded protein is CASGGSGLYNEQFF.

In its sample, this clone was seen a few times. The chain recombines TRBV9 with TRBJ2-2, with a weak D call TRBD1 (5 bases). This CDR3 has 15 amino acids. Trimming stripped 0 bases from V and 1 base from J, with 7 bases between. Germline lookup yields CDR1 SGDLS and CDR2 YYNGEE. CDR3 protein: CASSVGRGNTGELFF. DNA for the CDR3: TGTGCCAGCAGCGTAGGTAGGGGGAACACCGGGGAGCTGTTTTTT. Combining the CDR3 with reference TRBV9 and TRBJ2-2 gives the whole variable domain DSGVTQTPKHLITATGQRVTLRCSPRSGDLSVYWYQQSLDQGLQFLIQYYNGEERAKGNILERFSAQQFPDLHSELNLSSLELGDSALYFCASSVGRGNTGELFFGEGSRLTVL.

This clone has just one count. This chain links TRBV7-9 with TRBJ1-2, with TRBD1 as a possible D gene (6 bases). The CDR3 extends over 14 amino acids. In germline, CDR1 is SEHNR, CDR2 FQNEAQ (reference sequence). V lost 4 bases and J 2 bases, leaving 11 bases between the germline ends. In DNA form, the CDR3 reads TGTGCCAGCAGCTCCGGAGGACAGAACTATGGCTACACCTTC. It specifies CASSSGGQNYGYTF.

The chain combines TRBV27 with TRBJ2-7; no clear D. V was clipped by 5 bases and J by 3 bases, with 11 bases between them. Germline-derived CDR1 and CDR2 are MNHEY and SMNVEV (reference sequence). The CDR3 is 13 amino acids. CDR3 nucleotides: TGTGCCAGCAGTCCGGCTAATTACTACGAGCAGTACTTC. Translated: CASSPANYYEQYF.

V gene TRBV15 combines with J gene TRBJ1-1; TRBD1 matches at 7 bases. Looked up from germline, CDR1 is LNHNV and CDR2 is YYDKDF (reference sequence). The CDR3 length is 17 residues. The V segment lost 3 bases and the J segment 4 bases; nucleotides outside the gene matches: 14. The CDR3 DNA is TGTGCCACCAGCAGGGACAGGAGGAATCCCCTTGCCACTGAAGCTTTCTTT. It is translated as CATSRDRRNPLATEAFF.

V is TRBV27 and J is TRBJ2-2, with D perhaps TRBD1 or TRBD2 (5 bases each). The CDR3 sequence is 16 residues long. The germline V gene encodes CDR1 MNHEY and CDR2 SMNVEV (reference sequence). Trimming removed 8 bases from V and 6 bases from J, with 22 bases in between. The CDR3 bases are TGTGCCAGCGGCCCGGGGCCCCTAGCCTACGCCGGGGAGCTGTTTTTT. The encoded protein is CASGPGPLAYAGELFF.

The V and J genes are TRBV11-1 and TRBJ1-1, with D hard to call. CDR3 length equals 14 residues. With 3 bases removed from V and 1 base from J, the gap between germline ends came to 9 bases. Germline-derived CDR1 and CDR2 are SGHAT and FQDESV (reference sequence). The CDR3 nucleotides are TGTGCCAGCAGCTTCGGTGCTACGAACACTGAAGCTTTCTTT. It yields the protein CASSFGATNTEAFF.

V gene TRBV28 combines with J gene TRBJ1-2, with D unclear. This CDR3 spans 12 amino acids. Trimming removed 5 bases at V and 6 bases at J, with 10 bases between. Germline V gene data show CDR1 as MDHEN and CDR2 as SYDVKM. The CDR3 sequence: CASSPRRDGYTF. The DNA of the CDR3 is TGTGCCAGCAGTCCGCGGAGGGATGGCTACACCTTC.

On this clone: Other DNA sequences in the same sample also yield this CDR3. This sequence joins TRBV19 and TRBJ2-7, with unresolved D. The CDR3 extends over 12 amino acids. Between the trimmed V and J ends, which lost 5 bases and 0 bases, there was a span of 5 bases. The germline CDR1 and CDR2 sequences are LNHDA and SQIVND (reference sequence). This CDR3 reads CASSPGSYEQYF. CDR3 bases: TGTGCCAGTAGTCCGGGCTCCTACGAGCAGTACTTC.